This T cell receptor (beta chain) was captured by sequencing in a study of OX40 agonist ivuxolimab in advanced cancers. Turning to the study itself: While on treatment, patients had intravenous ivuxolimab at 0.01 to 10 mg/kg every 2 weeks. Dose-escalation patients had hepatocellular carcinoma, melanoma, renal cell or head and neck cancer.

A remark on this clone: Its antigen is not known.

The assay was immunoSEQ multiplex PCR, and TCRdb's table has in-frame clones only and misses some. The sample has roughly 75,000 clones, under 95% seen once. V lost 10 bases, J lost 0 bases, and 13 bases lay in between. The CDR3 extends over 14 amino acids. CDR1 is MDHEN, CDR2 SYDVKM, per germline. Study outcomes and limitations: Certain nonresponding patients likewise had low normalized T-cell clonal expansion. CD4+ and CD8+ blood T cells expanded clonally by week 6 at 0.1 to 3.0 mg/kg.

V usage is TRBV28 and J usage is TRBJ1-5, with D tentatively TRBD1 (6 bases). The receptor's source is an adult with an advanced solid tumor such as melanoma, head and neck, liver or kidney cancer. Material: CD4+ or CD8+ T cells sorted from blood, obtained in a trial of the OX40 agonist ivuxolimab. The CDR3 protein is CATRQDYSNQPQHF. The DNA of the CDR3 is TGTGCCACTAGACAGGATTATAGCAATCAGCCCCAGCATTTT.